A selection of T cell receptor beta chains follows, all from one sample in a study of siplizumab effects on memory and regulatory T cells. The repertoire was sequenced with immunoSEQ multiplex PCR; TCRdb's copy has only in-frame clones and lacks some. The table has over 85,000 clones, about 93% seen once; the top ten hold 0.3%. Sequencing was carried out using non-Treg CD4+ T cells sorted from blood. These receptors all come from a human donor in good health. Both conserved end residues are part of each CDR3. Size is omitted from some rows. Given values are once, few, many or a class for expanded clones.

15 | - | TRBJ2-2 | TRBV18 | CASSPGTGDTGELFF
15 | - | TRBJ2-3 | TRBV5-4 | CASSLDRGSTDTQYF
16 | - | TRBJ2-6 | TRBV10-3 | CAISGSQVGGANVLTF
17 | - | TRBJ1-3 | TRBV9 | CASSVGGGRVSGNTIYF
14 | - | TRBJ1-5 | TRBV7-2 | CASSPGLGNQPQHF
14 | - | TRBJ2-3 | TRBV5-1 | CASSFSGGTDTQYF
13 | once | TRBJ1-1 | TRBV6-5 | CASKQGRNTEAFF
14 | - | - | TRBV5-1 | CASRGTLGAYEQYF
16 | - | TRBJ2-1 | TRBV7-9 | CASSLAGLAGYNEQFF
16 | - | TRBJ2-3 | TRBV6-5 | CASSYFQLGGTDTQYF
13 | - | TRBJ2-7 | TRBV7-9 | CASRSDRGGEQYF
15 | - | TRBJ2-1 | TRBV4-3 | CASSASGRANDEQFF
13 | - | TRBJ2-7 | TRBV6-5 | CASTSAVGREQYF
14 | - | TRBJ2-1 | TRBV7-3 | CASSLSATSGEQFF
15 | - | TRBJ1-6 | TRBV18 | CASSPIKQNNSPLHF
16 | - | TRBJ1-5 | TRBV5-8 | CASSPKGWYSNQPQHF
16 | - | TRBJ2-2 | TRBV6-5 | CASSYPSGRAYGELFF
12 | - | TRBJ2-7 | TRBV30 | CAWEAGAREQYF
14 | - | TRBJ1-3 | TRBV9 | CASSVDRAGNTIYF
14 | - | TRBJ1-1 | TRBV5-1 | CASSPWGSSTEAFF
14 | - | TRBJ2-7 | TRBV7-8 | CASSLVDRGLEQYF
16 | - | TRBJ2-1 | TRBV6-6 | CASSYLSGGDRNEQFF
13 | - | TRBJ1-6 | TRBV6-6 | CASRTGMESPLHF
16 | - | TRBJ2-1 | TRBV18 | CASSPNRDRRYNEQFF
14 | - | TRBJ1-1 | TRBV5-6 | CASSFYTMNTEAFF
14 | - | TRBJ2-2 | TRBV29-1 | CSVGAGGGTGELFF
14 | - | TRBJ1-1 | TRBV2 | CASRDGRGNTEAFF
15 | - | TRBJ2-7 | TRBV4-1 | CASSQDFVRGSEQYF
12 | - | TRBJ2-7 | TRBV2 | CASSGEVGRLYF
14 | - | TRBJ2-2 | TRBV2 | CASKPSGITGELFF
13 | - | TRBJ1-1 | TRBV30 | CAWSLTGAAEAFF
17 | - | TRBJ1-1 | TRBV18 | CASSPPGRRSINTEAFF
17 | - | TRBJ2-2 | TRBV19 | CASSNRTMSGRSRELFF
18 | - | TRBJ2-3 | TRBV5-8 | CASSLFVRGRWGTDTQYF
14 | - | TRBJ1-1 | TRBV29-1 | CSVGPHQGGTEAFF
15 | - | TRBJ2-7 | TRBV27 | CASSLMGQGADEQYF
15 | - | TRBJ2-1 | TRBV19 | CASRTGRSSYNEQFF
13 | - | TRBJ2-5 | TRBV25-1 | CASSGTVQETQYF
15 | - | TRBJ2-5 | TRBV4-2 | CASSQGTGVSETQYF
17 | - | TRBJ1-4 | TRBV10-3 | CATRGVRVGVVGEKLFF
13 | - | TRBJ1-1 | TRBV19 | CASSIGENTEAFF
16 | - | TRBJ2-2 | TRBV11-2 | CASSHNRAANTGELFF
15 | - | TRBJ2-3 | TRBV6-1 | CASSRDRVSTDTQYF
13 | once | TRBJ1-2 | TRBV11-2 | CASSLDRAYGYTF
12 | - | TRBJ2-5 | TRBV5-8 | CASSLSEETQYF